This TCR beta chain was sequenced in a study of shared clonotypes between healthy human individuals. Overall study results and limits: Clonotype sharing among donors was expected to depend on sequencing depth.

Naivety among CD8 cells was defined by CD45RO negativity and positive CCR7 selection, thereby excluding terminally differentiated effector memory CD45RA+ cells. A remark on this clone: Its antigen is not known.

Measured with immunoSEQ multiplex PCR; TCRdb has only the in-frame clones, and not every one. The profile shows over 750,000 clones, roughly 96% of them singletons. Sample: naive CD8+ T cells sorted from blood. This receptor was obtained from a man aged 30-40 years in good health.

The CDR3 coding sequence is TGTGCCAGCAGTGGCTCCGGGACTAGCGTTGACATTCAGTACTTC. This encodes CASSGSGTSVDIQYF. The genes are TRBV25-1 and TRBJ2-4, with 10 bases lining up with TRBD2. The CDR3 sequence is 15 residues long. Germline V gives CDR1 MGHDK, CDR2 SYGVNS. The J segment lost 8 bases and the V segment lost 4 bases, leaving 8 bases of the junction unmatched.